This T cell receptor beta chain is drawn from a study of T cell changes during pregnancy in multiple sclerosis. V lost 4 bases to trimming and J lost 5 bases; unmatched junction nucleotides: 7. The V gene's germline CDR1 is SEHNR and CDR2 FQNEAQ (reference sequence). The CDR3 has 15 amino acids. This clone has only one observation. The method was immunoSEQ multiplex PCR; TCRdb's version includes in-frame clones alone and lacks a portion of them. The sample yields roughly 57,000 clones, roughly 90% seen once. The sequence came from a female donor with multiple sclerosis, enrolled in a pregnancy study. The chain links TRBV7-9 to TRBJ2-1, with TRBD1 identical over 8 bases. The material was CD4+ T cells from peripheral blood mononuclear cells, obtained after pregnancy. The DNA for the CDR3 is TGTGCCAGCAGCTCGACAGGGGTCAACCACAATGAGCAGTTCTTC. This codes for CASSSTGVNHNEQFF.